The clone carrying this TCR beta chain has more than one count but fewer than ten. Its target is not known. The record originates from a study of identical twins. Template switching, a step in the protocol, added a universal primer site, and cDNA carried unique molecular identifiers. TCRdb called the 5' RACE reads again in MiXCR, with one record for every CDR3 protein. The profile shows approximately 1.8 million distinct CDR3 sequences, about 32% of them singletons. This CDR3 contains 13 residues. Trimming pared 2 bases from V and 7 bases from J, leaving 8 bases between. Per the germline V gene, CDR1 is SGHTA and CDR2 is FQGNSA. General study results and limits: The conclusions drew on cross-sectional statistical analysis instead of tracking the same donors. Twins' surplus sharing was weaker for beta out-of-frame sequences. Models underestimated TCR alpha sharing (out-of-frame) in monozygotic twins.

Sequences were obtained from cord blood. This receptor was identified in a newborn girl in good health. The chain couples TRBV7-2 to TRBJ1-4, with D hard to call. The CDR3 loop reads CASSLQIGEKLFF. DNA for the CDR3: TGTGCCAGCAGCTTACAAATAGGTGAAAAACTGTTTTTT. The complete variable domain, with remaining parts taken from reference TRBV7-2 and TRBJ1-4, reads GAGVSQSPSNKVTEKGKDVELRCDPISGHTALYWYRQSLGQGLEFLIYFQGNSAPDKSGLPSDRFSAERTGGSVSTLTIQRTQQEDSAVYLCASSLQIGEKLFFGSGTQLSVL.